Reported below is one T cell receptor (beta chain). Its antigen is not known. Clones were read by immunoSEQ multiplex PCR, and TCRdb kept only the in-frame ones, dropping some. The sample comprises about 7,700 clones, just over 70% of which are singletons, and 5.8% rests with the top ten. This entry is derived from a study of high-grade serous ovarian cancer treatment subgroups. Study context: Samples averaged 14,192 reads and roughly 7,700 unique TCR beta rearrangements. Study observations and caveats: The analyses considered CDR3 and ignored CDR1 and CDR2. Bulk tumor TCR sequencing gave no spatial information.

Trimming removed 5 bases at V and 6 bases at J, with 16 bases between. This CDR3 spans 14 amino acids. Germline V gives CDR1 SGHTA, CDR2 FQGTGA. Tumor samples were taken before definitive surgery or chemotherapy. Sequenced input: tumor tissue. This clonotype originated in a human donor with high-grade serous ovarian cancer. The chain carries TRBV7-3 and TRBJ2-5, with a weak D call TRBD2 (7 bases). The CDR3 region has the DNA TGTGCCAGCAGCCTGGGGGGGGGCTTGAAGACCCAGTACTTC. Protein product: CASSLGGGLKTQYF.